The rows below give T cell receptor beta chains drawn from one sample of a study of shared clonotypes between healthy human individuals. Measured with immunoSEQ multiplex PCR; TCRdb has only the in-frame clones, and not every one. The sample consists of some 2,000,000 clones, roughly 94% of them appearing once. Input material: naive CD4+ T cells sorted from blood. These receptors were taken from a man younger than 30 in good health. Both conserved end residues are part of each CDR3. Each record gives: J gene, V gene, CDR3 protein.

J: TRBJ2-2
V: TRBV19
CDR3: CASTLYRGKNTGELFF

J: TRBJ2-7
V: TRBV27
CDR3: CASRRDSYEQYF

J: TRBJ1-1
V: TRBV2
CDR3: CASSQGMNTEAFF

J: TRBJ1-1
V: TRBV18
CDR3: CASSISRNTEAFF

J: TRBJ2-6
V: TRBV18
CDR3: CASSPPTGGTGANVLTF

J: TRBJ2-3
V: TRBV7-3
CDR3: CASSLKGLAIDTQYF

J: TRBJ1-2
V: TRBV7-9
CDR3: CASSSSDSQRAYGYTF

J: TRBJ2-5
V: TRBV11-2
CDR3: CASSLGQPKPQETQYF

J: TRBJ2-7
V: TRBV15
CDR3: CATSRDLRYEQYF

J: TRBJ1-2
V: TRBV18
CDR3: CASSPSNRGIHGYTF

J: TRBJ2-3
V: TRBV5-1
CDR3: CASAKGGGTDTQYF

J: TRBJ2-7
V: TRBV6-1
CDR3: CASSPRDRGYYEQYF

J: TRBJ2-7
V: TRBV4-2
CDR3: CASSQRGVGSYEQYF

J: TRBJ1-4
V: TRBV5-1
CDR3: CASSLSGTGYEKLFF

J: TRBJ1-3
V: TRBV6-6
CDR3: CASSPRTGGSGNTIYF

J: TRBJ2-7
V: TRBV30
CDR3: CAWTGGSYEQYF

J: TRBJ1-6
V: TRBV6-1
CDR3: CASSGHVDSPLHF

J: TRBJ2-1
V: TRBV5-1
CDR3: CASSLRGAGSYNEQFF

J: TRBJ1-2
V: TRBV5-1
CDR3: CASSYFGQGRDGYTF

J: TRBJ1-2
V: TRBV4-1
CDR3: CASSQVQGANYGYTF

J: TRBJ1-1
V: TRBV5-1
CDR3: CASSTGQFAFF

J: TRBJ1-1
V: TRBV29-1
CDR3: CSVGDIPSSGAFF

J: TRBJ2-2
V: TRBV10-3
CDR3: CAIRRWDSNTGELFF

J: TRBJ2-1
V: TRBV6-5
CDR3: CASSYFAGVGDEQFF

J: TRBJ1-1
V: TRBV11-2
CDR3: CASSRGRGNMNTEAFF

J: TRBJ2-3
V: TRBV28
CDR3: CASSYPNGLGTDTQYF

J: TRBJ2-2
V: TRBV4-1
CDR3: CASSQGGGANTGELFF

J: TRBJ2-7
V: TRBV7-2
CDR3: CASRSGTGSYEQYF

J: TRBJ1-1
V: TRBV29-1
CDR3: CSVEVGNTEAFF

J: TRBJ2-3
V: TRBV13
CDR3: CASSTTSGLGTDTQYF

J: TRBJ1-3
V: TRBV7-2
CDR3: CASSLGDFPWGNTIYF

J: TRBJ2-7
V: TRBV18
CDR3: CASSPQTGTEQYF

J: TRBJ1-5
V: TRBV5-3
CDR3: CARSTGQGAQRGGNQPQHF

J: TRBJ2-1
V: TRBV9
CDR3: CASSLNTNEQFF

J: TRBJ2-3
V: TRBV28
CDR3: CASSLPLGQSTDTQYF

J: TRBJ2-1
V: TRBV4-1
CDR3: CASSQEGLGRRFF

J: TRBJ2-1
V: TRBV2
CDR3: CASRESGRAYNEQFF

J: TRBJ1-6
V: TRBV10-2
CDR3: CASSERYSPLHF

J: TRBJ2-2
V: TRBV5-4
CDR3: CASSLAGVTGELFF

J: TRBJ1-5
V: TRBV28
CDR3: CASRSGTGGLPQHF

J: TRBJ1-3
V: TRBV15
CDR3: CAVRKAGTSLSGNTIYF

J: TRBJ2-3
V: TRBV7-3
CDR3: CASSLHRLGNSTDTQYF

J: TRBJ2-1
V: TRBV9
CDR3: CASSASGTSGRSGEQFF

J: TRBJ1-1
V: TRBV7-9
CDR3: CASSSGQTQLNTEAFF

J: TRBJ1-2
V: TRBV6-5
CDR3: CASSYSGAYGYTF

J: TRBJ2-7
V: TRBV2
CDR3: CASSDLRGTTYEQYF

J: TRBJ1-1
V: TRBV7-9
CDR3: CASSLAGASGAFF

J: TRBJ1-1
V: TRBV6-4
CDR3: CASSLGEFMNTEAFF